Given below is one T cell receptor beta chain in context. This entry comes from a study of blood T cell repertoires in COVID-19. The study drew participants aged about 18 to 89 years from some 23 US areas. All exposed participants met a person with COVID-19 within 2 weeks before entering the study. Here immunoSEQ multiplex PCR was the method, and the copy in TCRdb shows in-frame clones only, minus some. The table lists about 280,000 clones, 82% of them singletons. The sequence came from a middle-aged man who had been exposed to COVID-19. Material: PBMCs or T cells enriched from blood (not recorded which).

CDR3 DNA: TGTGCCAGCTCACCACCTGGGACTCTAAGCTCCTACAATGAGCAGTTCTTC. Translating it yields CASSPPGTLSSYNEQFF. The chain links TRBV18 to TRBJ2-1; maybe TRBD2 (6 bases). The germline CDR1 and CDR2 sequences are KGHSH and LQKENI. This CDR3 has 17 residues. V was cut by 0 bases and J by 0 bases, with 12 bases left in between. Full variable domain (remainder filled in from reference TRBV18 and TRBJ2-1): NAGVMQNPRHLVRRRGQEARLRCSPMKGHSHVYWYRQLPEEGLKFMVYLQKENIIDESGMPKERFSAEFPKEGPSILRIQQVVRGDSAAYFCASSPPGTLSSYNEQFFGPGTRLTVL.